This TCR beta chain was recorded in a study of a mutant IDH1 vaccine in newly diagnosed glioma. For the study at large: Sex distribution of treated patients was around 62% male and about 38% female; mean age was about 40 years. Those enrolled had earlier been treated with radiotherapy, temozolomide, or both, mostly both. Study-level points and caveats: Top-clonotype changes in peripheral T cells seemed unrelated to pseudoprogression. Researchers report vaccine-induced immune responses in over 90% of patients.

Details on this clone: Its antigen is unknown.

CDR1 and CDR2 from the germline V gene are LNHNV and YYDKDF (reference sequence). The CDR3 runs to 20 residues. Losses at the gene ends were 2 bases for V and 3 bases for J; bases not matched to a gene: 19. Profiled with immunoSEQ multiplex PCR; TCRdb holds only in-frame clones, not every one. Of 99,000 or so clones listed, 85% to 90% were seen once; the top ten hold less than 0.65%. The sample's time point: baseline, week 1 (first vaccination visit). Treatment reported: pre-vaccination baseline after standard-of-care therapy. The clonotype originates from a woman aged 45-65 years with glioma. The chain couples TRBV15 to TRBJ2-5, with TRBD1 matching over 9 bases. The sequenced sample was PBMCs, obtained from a glioma patient treated with radiotherapy, temozolomide or both. Here the CDR3 reads CATSRPRGQGRGRGKETQYF. CDR3 in DNA: TGTGCCACCAGCAGACCTCGCGGACAGGGGAGAGGGCGGGGTAAAGAGACCCAGTACTTC.